These T cell receptor beta chains were read from a single sample in a study of blood T cell repertoires in COVID-19. TCRdb's copy holds only in-frame clones and misses some; the assay was immunoSEQ multiplex PCR. The sample includes around 160,000 clones, more than 75% seen only once; the top ten take 1.2%. Sequencing was done on a sample of PBMCs or T cells enriched from blood (not recorded which). Receptors were obtained from a woman in her twenties or thirties with acute COVID-19. Both conserved end residues are part of each CDR3. The D gene is left open where the match is weak. Rows may omit the clone size; those that give it use once, few, many or a size class.

d_call: -
v_call: TRBV9
clone_size: -
j_call: TRBJ1-2
cdr3_aa: CASSVGGDGYTF
cdr3_nt: TGTGCCAGCAGCGTGGGGGGTGATGGCTACACCTTC

d_call: TRBD2
v_call: TRBV3-1/TRBV3-2
clone_size: -
j_call: TRBJ2-5
cdr3_aa: CASSRRTSGQETQYF
cdr3_nt: TGTGCCAGCAGCCGTCGAACTAGCGGACAAGAGACCCAGTACTTC

d_call: -
v_call: TRBV4-1
clone_size: -
j_call: TRBJ2-3
cdr3_aa: CASSQRPSGAPDTQYF
cdr3_nt: TGCGCCAGCAGCCAAAGGCCCTCGGGAGCCCCAGATACGCAGTATTTT

d_call: -
v_call: TRBV5-5
clone_size: -
j_call: TRBJ1-1
cdr3_aa: CASAPPGAGMNTEAFF
cdr3_nt: TGTGCCAGCGCCCCCCCTGGCGCGGGGATGAACACTGAAGCTTTCTTT

d_call: -
v_call: TRBV15
clone_size: once
j_call: TRBJ1-2
cdr3_aa: CATSRGREWNYGYTF
cdr3_nt: TGTGCCACCAGCAGAGGAAGGGAGTGGAACTATGGCTACACCTTC

d_call: -
v_call: TRBV7-8
clone_size: -
j_call: TRBJ1-2
cdr3_aa: CASSDQHQGNYGYTF
cdr3_nt: TGTGCCAGCAGCGATCAGCACCAGGGCAACTATGGCTACACCTTC

d_call: -
v_call: TRBV3-1/TRBV3-2
clone_size: -
j_call: TRBJ1-3
cdr3_aa: CASCLNRGSATIYF
cdr3_nt: TGTGCCAGCTGCCTGAATCGGGGATCGGCCACCATATATTTT

d_call: TRBD1
v_call: TRBV19
clone_size: once
j_call: TRBJ1-2
cdr3_aa: CASSIATGGRLGGYTF
cdr3_nt: TGTGCCAGTAGTATAGCGACAGGGGGCCGGTTGGGTGGCTACACCTTC

d_call: TRBD1
v_call: TRBV19
clone_size: -
j_call: TRBJ2-7
cdr3_aa: CASSTSDRDYEQYF
cdr3_nt: TGTGCCAGTAGTACCTCGGACAGGGACTACGAGCAGTACTTC

d_call: -
v_call: TRBV6-6
clone_size: once
j_call: TRBJ1-1
cdr3_aa: CATLLGGPTEAFF
cdr3_nt: TGTGCCACCTTATTGGGGGGGCCCACTGAAGCTTTCTTT

d_call: -
v_call: TRBV6-6
clone_size: -
j_call: TRBJ1-3
cdr3_aa: CASSRDSSSGNTIYF
cdr3_nt: TGTGCCAGCAGTCGCGACAGCAGCTCTGGAAACACCATATATTTT

d_call: TRBD2
v_call: TRBV27
clone_size: -
j_call: TRBJ2-7
cdr3_aa: CASNIAGSYEQYF
cdr3_nt: TGTGCCAGCAATATAGCGGGAAGTTACGAGCAGTACTTC

d_call: TRBD2
v_call: TRBV5-8
clone_size: -
j_call: TRBJ2-1
cdr3_aa: CASSLLAEPYNEQFF
cdr3_nt: TGTGCCAGCAGCTTACTAGCGGAACCCTACAATGAGCAGTTCTTC

d_call: -
v_call: TRBV11-3
clone_size: once
j_call: TRBJ2-2
cdr3_aa: CASSLVGGDGTGELFF
cdr3_nt: TGTGCCAGCAGCTTAGTGGGCGGGGACGGGACCGGGGAGCTGTTTTTT

d_call: TRBD1
v_call: TRBV27
clone_size: once
j_call: TRBJ2-4
cdr3_aa: CASRGQKNIQYF
cdr3_nt: TGTGCCAGCAGGGGACAGAAAAACATTCAGTACTTC

d_call: -
v_call: TRBV5-1
clone_size: -
j_call: TRBJ2-1
cdr3_aa: CASSLAGRGYNEQFF
cdr3_nt: TGCGCCAGCAGCTTGGCCGGGAGAGGATACAATGAGCAGTTCTTC

d_call: TRBD2
v_call: TRBV5-1
clone_size: -
j_call: TRBJ2-1
cdr3_aa: CASSLHLAGSYNEQFF
cdr3_nt: TGCGCCAGCAGCTTGCATCTAGCGGGAAGCTACAATGAGCAGTTCTTC

d_call: TRBD2
v_call: TRBV9
clone_size: -
j_call: TRBJ2-7
cdr3_aa: CASSLTSGSFGEQYF
cdr3_nt: TGTGCCAGCAGCCTAACTAGCGGGAGCTTTGGCGAGCAGTACTTC

d_call: TRBD2
v_call: TRBV27
clone_size: -
j_call: TRBJ2-1
cdr3_aa: CASSAALLAGLTFDEQFF
cdr3_nt: TGTGCCAGCAGTGCGGCGCTACTAGCGGGACTTACCTTCGATGAGCAGTTCTTC

d_call: TRBD1
v_call: TRBV5-1
clone_size: few
j_call: TRBJ1-1
cdr3_aa: CASSEAGTANTEAFF
cdr3_nt: TGCGCCAGCAGTGAGGCCGGGACAGCGAACACTGAAGCTTTCTTT

d_call: -
v_call: TRBV6-5
clone_size: few
j_call: TRBJ2-1
cdr3_aa: CASRPGLVDNEQFF
cdr3_nt: TGTGCCAGCAGGCCGGGACTGGTAGACAATGAGCAGTTCTTC

d_call: TRBD2
v_call: TRBV10-3
clone_size: -
j_call: TRBJ2-1
cdr3_aa: CAISAGAGPYNEQFF
cdr3_nt: TGTGCCATCAGTGCAGGAGCGGGACCCTACAATGAGCAGTTCTTC

d_call: -
v_call: TRBV11-2
clone_size: -
j_call: TRBJ1-1
cdr3_aa: CASSLGGYFVTEAFF
cdr3_nt: TGTGCCAGCAGCTTAGGGGGCTACTTCGTGACTGAAGCTTTCTTT

d_call: TRBD1
v_call: TRBV25-1
clone_size: -
j_call: TRBJ1-1
cdr3_aa: CASRPRDRYDTEAFF
cdr3_nt: TGTGCCAGCCGCCCTCGGGACAGATACGACACTGAAGCTTTCTTT

d_call: -
v_call: TRBV5-1
clone_size: once
j_call: TRBJ2-5
cdr3_aa: CASSLGGTYQETQYF
cdr3_nt: TGCGCCAGCAGCTTGGGTGGGACTTACCAAGAGACCCAGTACTTC

d_call: -
v_call: TRBV5-1
clone_size: -
j_call: TRBJ2-5
cdr3_aa: CASTPGSGAGETQYF
cdr3_nt: TGCGCCAGCACCCCTGGTTCAGGGGCCGGAGAGACCCAGTACTTC

d_call: TRBD1
v_call: TRBV27
clone_size: -
j_call: TRBJ2-7
cdr3_aa: CASSSYLKQGYTYEQYF
cdr3_nt: TGTGCCAGCAGTTCCTACTTAAAACAGGGGTATACCTACGAGCAGTACTTC

d_call: TRBD1
v_call: TRBV28
clone_size: -
j_call: TRBJ1-1
cdr3_aa: CASRVQGETEAFF
cdr3_nt: TGTGCCAGCAGGGTACAGGGGGAAACTGAAGCTTTCTTT

d_call: -
v_call: TRBV5-1
clone_size: -
j_call: TRBJ1-2
cdr3_aa: CASSPTGAYGYTF
cdr3_nt: TGCGCCAGCAGCCCGACAGGCGCCTATGGCTACACCTTC

d_call: TRBD2
v_call: TRBV27
clone_size: -
j_call: TRBJ2-5
cdr3_aa: CASSFRSGVEETQYF
cdr3_nt: TGTGCCAGCAGTTTTCGGAGCGGGGTTGAAGAGACCCAGTACTTC

d_call: -
v_call: TRBV27
clone_size: -
j_call: TRBJ1-1
cdr3_aa: CASSRPYNGEAFF
cdr3_nt: TGTGCCAGCAGCAGGCCGTATAATGGTGAAGCTTTCTTT